This T cell receptor beta chain was identified in a study of response to subunit inactivated influenza vaccine. As to this clonotype: No antigen is known for it.

Study-wide results and caveats: The study's authors posited that every seasonal influenza vaccination enlists few new T cells.

A single record per CDR3 protein comes from TCRdb applying MiXCR to the RT-PCR reads. The table records 550,000 to 600,000 distinct CDR3 sequences, 12% of them present only once. Germline V CDR1 and CDR2: SNHLY, FYNNEI. The CDR3 is 15 residues long. Trimming removed 4 bases from V and 5 bases from J; junction bases left unmatched: 7. The chain combines TRBV2 with TRBJ1-5; TRBD1 agrees at 8 bases. Here the sequenced sample was PBMCs from blood, taken on the day of vaccination. This receptor was obtained from a man between 50 and 59 years old who received an inactivated influenza vaccine. CDR3 coding DNA: TGTGCCAGCAGTGGCGGACAGGGATATTATCAGCCCCAGCATTTT. It yields the protein CASSGGQGYYQPQHF.